This T cell receptor (beta chain) was identified in a study of OX40 agonist ivuxolimab in advanced cancers. Study-wide background: Patients were treated with intravenous ivuxolimab, dosed at 0.01 to 10 mg/kg and infused every 2 weeks. Previous treatment with anti-PD-1, anti-PD-L1 or anti-CTLA-4 therapy was allowed; under 50% had received some. Overall study findings and caveats: The average count of expanded clones was higher among CD8+ T cells than among CD4+.

A word on this clone: What it recognizes is unknown.

TCRdb keeps only in-frame clones here, not all; method: immunoSEQ multiplex PCR. The sample holds about 93,000 clones, about 92% seen once. The sample in question was CD4+ or CD8+ T cells sorted from blood, obtained in a trial of the OX40 agonist ivuxolimab. The TCR originated in an adult with an advanced solid tumor such as melanoma, head and neck, liver or kidney cancer.

CDR3 sequence (DNA): TGCGCCAGCAGCTTGATTCCGCGGGGGAGCACAGATACGCAGTATTTT. Its translation: CASSLIPRGSTDTQYF. This rearrangement joins TRBV5-1 to TRBJ2-3; 7 bases map to TRBD2. Germline V gene lookup returns CDR1 SGHRS and CDR2 YFSETQ. V lost 1 base and J lost 0; bases outside the gene matches: 5. This CDR3 has 16 residues.